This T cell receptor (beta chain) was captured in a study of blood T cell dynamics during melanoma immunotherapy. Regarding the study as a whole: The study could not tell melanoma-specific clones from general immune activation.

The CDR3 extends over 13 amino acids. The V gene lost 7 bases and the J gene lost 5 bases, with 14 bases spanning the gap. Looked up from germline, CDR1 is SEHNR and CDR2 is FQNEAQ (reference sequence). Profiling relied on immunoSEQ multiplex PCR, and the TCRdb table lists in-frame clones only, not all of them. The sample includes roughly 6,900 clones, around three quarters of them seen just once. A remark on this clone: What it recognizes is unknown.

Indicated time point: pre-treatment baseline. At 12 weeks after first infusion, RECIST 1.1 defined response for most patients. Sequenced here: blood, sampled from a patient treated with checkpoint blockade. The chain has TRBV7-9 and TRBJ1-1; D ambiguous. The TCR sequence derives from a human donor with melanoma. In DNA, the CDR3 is TGTGCCAGCACCACCGAGGGAGTAACTGAAGCTTTCTTT. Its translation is CASTTEGVTEAFF.